The T cell receptor beta chain under discussion was sequenced for a study of blood T cell repertoires in COVID-19. Whole-study context: T cells, B-cell-depleted T cells, or PBMCs provided the cDNA or gDNA that served as material.

Everyone who took part was 18 to 89 years old, and they came from 24 US areas. Either two negative PCRs, clearance, or symptom resolution qualified Cohort 3 donors as recovered. The CDR3 runs 16 residues. V lost 0 bases to trimming and J lost 10 bases, with 16 bases between them. Per germline, CDR1 MGHRA and CDR2 YSYEKL. Clones were read by immunoSEQ multiplex PCR, and TCRdb kept only the in-frame ones, dropping some. The top ten clones hold under 3.5% of a sample with about 250,000 clones, roughly nine tenths of them seen once. Sequencing was done on a sample of PBMCs or T cells enriched from blood (not recorded which). The chain joins TRBV4-1 to TRBJ1-6, with D hard to call. The TCR comes from a woman between 50 and 59 years old who had recovered from COVID-19. In DNA, the CDR3 is TGCGCCAGCAGCCAAGAAGCCCGGGGAGTTTACTCACCCCTCCACTTT. It codes for CASSQEARGVYSPLHF.